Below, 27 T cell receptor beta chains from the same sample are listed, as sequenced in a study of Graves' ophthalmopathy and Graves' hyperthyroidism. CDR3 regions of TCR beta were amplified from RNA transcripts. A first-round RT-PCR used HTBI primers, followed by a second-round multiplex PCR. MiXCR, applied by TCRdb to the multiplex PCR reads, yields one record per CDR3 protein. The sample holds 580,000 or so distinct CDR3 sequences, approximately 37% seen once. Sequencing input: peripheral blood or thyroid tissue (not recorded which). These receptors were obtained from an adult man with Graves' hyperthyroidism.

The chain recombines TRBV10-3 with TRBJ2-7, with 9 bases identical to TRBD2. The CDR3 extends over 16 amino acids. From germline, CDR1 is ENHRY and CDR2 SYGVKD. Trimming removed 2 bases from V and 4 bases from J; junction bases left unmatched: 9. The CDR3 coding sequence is TGTGCCATCAGTGAGGCCATAGCGGGAGCTGGGTACGAGCAGTACTTC. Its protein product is CAISEAIAGAGYEQYF.

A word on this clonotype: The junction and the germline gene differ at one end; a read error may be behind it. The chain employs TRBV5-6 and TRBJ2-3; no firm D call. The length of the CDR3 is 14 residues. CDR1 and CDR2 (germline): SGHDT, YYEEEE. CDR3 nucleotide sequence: TGTGCCAGCAGCACCTTACTGGGATCAGATGCGCAGTATTTT. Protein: CASSTLLGSDAQYF.

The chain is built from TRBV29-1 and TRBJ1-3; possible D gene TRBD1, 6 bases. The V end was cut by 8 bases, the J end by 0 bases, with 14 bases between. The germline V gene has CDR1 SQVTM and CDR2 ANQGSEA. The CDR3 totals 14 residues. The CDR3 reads CSLTGRSSGNTIYF. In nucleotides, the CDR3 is TGCAGCCTAACAGGGCGAAGCTCTGGAAACACCATATATTTT.

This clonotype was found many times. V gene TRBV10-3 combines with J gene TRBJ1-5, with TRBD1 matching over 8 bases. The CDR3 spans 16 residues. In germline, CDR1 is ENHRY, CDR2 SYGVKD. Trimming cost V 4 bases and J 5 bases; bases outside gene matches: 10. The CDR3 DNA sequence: TGTGCCATCAGTGGGACAGGGAGGGAGTCAGATCAGCCCCAGCATTTT. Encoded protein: CAISGTGRESDQPQHF.

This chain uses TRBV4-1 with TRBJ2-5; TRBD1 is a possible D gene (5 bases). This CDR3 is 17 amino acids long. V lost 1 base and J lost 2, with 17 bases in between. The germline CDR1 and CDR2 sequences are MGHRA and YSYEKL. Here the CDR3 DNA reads TGCGCCAGCAGCCAAGGAGTTCTGAGGACAACGCAAGAGACCCAGTACTTC. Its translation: CASSQGVLRTTQETQYF.

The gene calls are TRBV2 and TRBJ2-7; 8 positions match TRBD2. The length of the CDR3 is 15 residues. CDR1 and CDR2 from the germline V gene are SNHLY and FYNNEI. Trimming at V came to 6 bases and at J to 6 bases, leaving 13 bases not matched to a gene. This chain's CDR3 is CASRDLGGRLGEQYF. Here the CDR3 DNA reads TGTGCCAGCAGAGATCTTGGCGGGAGGCTTGGCGAGCAGTACTTC.

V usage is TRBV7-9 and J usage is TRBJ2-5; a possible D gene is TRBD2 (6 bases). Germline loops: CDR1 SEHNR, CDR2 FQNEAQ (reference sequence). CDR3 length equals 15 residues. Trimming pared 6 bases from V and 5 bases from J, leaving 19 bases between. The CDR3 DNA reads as TGTGCCAGCAGTACCCTGGGGGGATGGAGCGAGACCCAGTACTTC. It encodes CASSTLGGWSETQYF.

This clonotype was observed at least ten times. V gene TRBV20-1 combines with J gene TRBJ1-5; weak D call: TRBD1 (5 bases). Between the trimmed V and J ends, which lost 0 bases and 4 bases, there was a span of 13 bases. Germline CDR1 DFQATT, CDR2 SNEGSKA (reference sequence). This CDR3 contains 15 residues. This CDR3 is CSARDPGRQNQPQHF. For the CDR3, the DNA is TGCAGTGCTAGAGATCCGGGACGCCAAAATCAGCCCCAGCATTTT.

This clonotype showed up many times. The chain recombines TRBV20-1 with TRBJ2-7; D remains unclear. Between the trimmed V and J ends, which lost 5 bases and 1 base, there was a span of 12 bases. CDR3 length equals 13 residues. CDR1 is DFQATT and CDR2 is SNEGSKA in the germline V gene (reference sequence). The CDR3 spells CSASGSTSYEQYF. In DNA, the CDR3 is TGCAGTGCTTCCGGTAGCACGTCCTACGAGCAGTACTTC.

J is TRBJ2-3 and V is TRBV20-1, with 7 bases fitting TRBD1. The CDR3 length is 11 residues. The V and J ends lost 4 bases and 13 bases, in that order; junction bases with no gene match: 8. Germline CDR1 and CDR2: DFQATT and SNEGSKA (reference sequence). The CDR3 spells CSATRQGLKYF. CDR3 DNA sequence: TGCAGTGCTACCAGACAGGGTTTAAAGTATTTT.

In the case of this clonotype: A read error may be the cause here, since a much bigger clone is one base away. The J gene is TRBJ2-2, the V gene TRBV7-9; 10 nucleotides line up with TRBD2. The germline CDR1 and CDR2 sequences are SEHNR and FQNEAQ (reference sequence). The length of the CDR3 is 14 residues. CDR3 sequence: CASSLAGGDGELLF. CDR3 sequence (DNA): TGCGCCAGCAGCTTAGCGGGAGGAGACGGGGAGCTGCTTTTT.

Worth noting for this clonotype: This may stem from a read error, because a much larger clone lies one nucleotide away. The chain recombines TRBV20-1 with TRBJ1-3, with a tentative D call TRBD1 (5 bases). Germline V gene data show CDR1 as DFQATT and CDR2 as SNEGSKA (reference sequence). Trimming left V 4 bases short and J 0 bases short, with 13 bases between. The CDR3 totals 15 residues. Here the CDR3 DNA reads TGCAGTGCTACTGGGGGGAGTTCCTCTGGAAACACCATATATTTT. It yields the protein CSATGGSSSGNTIYF.

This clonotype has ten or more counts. The CDR3 DNA sequence: TGTGCCAGCAGCAGGACAGGACTTAATCAGCCCCAGCATTTT. It specifies CASSRTGLNQPQHF. This chain joins TRBV12-3 or TRBV12-4 and TRBJ1-5; 7 positions agree with TRBD1. This CDR3 contains 14 residues. With V trimmed by 6 bases and J by 4 bases, 6 bases remained unmatched.

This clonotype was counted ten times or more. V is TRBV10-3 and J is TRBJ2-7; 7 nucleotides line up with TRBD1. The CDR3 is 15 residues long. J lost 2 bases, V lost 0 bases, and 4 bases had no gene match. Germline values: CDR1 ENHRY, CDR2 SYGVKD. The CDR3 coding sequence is TGTGCCATCAGTGAGTCCGGCCAGGGGGCCTACGAGCAGTACTTC. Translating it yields CAISESGQGAYEQYF.

This CDR3 reads CASRRQPQETQYF. Written as DNA, the CDR3 is TGTGCCAGCAGGCGACAGCCGCAAGAGACCCAGTACTTC. The chain joins TRBV2 to TRBJ2-5, with D perhaps matching TRBD1 (5 bases). V was cut by 6 bases and J by 2 bases, with 10 bases left in between. Germline assignment: CDR1 SNHLY and CDR2 FYNNEI. The CDR3 loop spans 13 amino acids. Complete variable domain (other parts from reference TRBV2 and TRBJ2-5): EPEVTQTPSHQVTQMGQEVILRCVPISNHLYFYWYRQILGQKVEFLVSFYNNEISEKSEIFDDQFSVERPDGSNFTLKIRSTKLEDSAMYFCASRRQPQETQYFGPGTRLLVL.

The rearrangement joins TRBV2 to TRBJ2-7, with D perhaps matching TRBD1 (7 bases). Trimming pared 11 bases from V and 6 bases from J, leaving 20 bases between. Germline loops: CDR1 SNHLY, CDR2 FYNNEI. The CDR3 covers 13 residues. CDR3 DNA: TGTGCCGGCCAGGGGGGTGGCCCCTGCGAGCAGTACTTC. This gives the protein CAGQGGGPCEQYF.

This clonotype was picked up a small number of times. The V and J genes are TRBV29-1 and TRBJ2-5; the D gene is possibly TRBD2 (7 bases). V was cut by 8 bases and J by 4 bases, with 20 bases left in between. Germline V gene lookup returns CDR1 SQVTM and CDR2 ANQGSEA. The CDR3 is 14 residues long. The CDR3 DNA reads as TGCAGCTTAGGGGGGGGGGCCCCGGGAGAGACCCAGTACTTC. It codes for CSLGGGAPGETQYF. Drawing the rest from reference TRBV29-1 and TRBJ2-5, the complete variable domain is SAVISQKPSRDICQRGTSLTIQCQVDSQVTMMFWYRQQPGQSLTLIATANQGSEATYESGFVIDKFPISRPNLTFSTLTVSNMSPEDSSIYLCSLGGGAPGETQYFGPGTRLLVL.

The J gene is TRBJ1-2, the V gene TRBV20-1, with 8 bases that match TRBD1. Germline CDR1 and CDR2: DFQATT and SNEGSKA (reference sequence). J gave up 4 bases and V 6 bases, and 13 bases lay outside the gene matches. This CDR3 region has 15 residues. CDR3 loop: CSACDRGLEPYGYTF. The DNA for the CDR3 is TGCAGTGCGTGTGACAGGGGCCTAGAACCCTATGGCTACACCTTC.

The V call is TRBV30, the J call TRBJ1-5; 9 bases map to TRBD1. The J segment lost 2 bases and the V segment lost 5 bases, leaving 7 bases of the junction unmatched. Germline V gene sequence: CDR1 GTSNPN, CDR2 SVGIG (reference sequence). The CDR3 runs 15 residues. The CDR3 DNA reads TGTGCCTGGGACAGGGGGAGACAGGGCAATCAGCCCCAGCATTTT. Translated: CAWDRGRQGNQPQHF.

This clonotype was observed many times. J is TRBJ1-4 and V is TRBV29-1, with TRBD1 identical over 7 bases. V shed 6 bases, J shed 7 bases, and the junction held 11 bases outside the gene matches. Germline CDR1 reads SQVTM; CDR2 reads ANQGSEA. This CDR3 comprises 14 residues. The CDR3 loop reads CSVETGTDGEKLFF. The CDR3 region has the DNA TGCAGCGTAGAAACCGGGACAGACGGTGAAAAACTGTTTTTT.

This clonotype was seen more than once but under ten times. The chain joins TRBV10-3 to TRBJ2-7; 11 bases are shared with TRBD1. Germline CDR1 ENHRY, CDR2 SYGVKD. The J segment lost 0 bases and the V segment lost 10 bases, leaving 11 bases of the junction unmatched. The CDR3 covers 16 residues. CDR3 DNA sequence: TGTGCCAGCGGCCGCCAAGGGACAGGGGGCTCCTACGAGCAGTACTTC. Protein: CASGRQGTGGSYEQYF.

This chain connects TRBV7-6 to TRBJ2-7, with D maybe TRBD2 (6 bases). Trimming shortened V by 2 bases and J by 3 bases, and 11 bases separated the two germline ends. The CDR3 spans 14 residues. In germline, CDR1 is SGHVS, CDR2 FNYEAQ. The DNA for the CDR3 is TGTGCCAGCAGCTTATCGGGAGTGCTCTACGAGCAGTACTTC. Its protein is CASSLSGVLYEQYF. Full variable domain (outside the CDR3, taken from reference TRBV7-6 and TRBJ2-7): GAGVSQSPRYKVTKRGQDVALRCDPISGHVSLYWYRQALGQGPEFLTYFNYEAQQDKSGLPNDRFSAERPEGSISTLTIQRTEQRDSAMYRCASSLSGVLYEQYFGPGTRLTVT.

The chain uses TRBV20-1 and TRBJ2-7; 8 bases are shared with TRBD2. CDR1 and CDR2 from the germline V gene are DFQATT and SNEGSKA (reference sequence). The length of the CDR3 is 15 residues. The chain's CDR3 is CSLSPLAGLSYEQYF. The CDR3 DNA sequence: TGCAGCCTTAGCCCCCTAGCGGGCCTCTCCTACGAGCAGTACTTC.

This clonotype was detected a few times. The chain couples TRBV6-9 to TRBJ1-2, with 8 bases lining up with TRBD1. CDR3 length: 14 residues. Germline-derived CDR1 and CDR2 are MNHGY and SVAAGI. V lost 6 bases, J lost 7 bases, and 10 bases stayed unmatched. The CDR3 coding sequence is TGTGCCAGCAGAGAACAGGGGGTATTGAGTGGCTACACCTTC. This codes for CASREQGVLSGYTF.

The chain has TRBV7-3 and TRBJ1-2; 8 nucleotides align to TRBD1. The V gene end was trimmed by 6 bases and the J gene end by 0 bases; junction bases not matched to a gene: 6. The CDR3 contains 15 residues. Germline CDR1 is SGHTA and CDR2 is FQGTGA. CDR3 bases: TGTGCCAGCAGGCCGGGACAGGCTACTAACTATGGCTACACCTTC. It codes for CASRPGQATNYGYTF.

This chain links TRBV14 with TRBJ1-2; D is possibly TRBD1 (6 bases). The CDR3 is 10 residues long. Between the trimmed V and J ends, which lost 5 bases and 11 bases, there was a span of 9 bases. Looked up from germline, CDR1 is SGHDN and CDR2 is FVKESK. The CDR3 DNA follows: TGTGCCAGCAGCGCGACAGGATACACCTTC. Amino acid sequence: CASSATGYTF.

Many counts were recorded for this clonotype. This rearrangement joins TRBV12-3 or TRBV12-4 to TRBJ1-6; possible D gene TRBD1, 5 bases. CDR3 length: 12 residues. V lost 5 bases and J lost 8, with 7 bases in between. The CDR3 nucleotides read TGTGCCAGCAGTCGGGGCGATTCACCCCTCCACTTT. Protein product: CASSRGDSPLHF.